This record concerns one TCR beta chain sequence. What it binds is not known. The data belong to a study of T-cell reconstitution after alpha-beta-depleted transplantation in children. Molecular barcoding with unique molecular identifiers was used for the TCRbeta library. A single record per CDR3 protein comes from TCRdb applying MiXCR to the PCR reads. The repertoire holds more than 500,000 distinct CDR3 sequences, roughly an eighth seen once, with around 15% in the top ten. Broader study findings: Counts and diversity of T cells one year after transplant came mostly from newly produced T cells. Several hundred graft clones that had expanded were reportedly the source of alpha-beta T cells about two months after transplant. At day 60, the high TCRbeta diversity found in some patients originated from recipient T cells and thymic progenitors that had survived.

Between the trimmed V and J ends, which lost 5 bases and 0 bases, there was a span of 17 bases. Germline CDR1 reads SGHTA; CDR2 reads FQGTGA. The CDR3 totals 18 residues. The sequence was obtained from a female patient between 2 and 15 years old who had a stem cell transplant for aplastic anemia, so the T cells may come from the graft donor. The chain has TRBV7-3 and TRBJ2-6; D is perhaps TRBD1 (6 bases). The material sequenced was PBMCs, mostly from graft donor cells, taken 180 days after TCRalphabeta/CD19-depleted stem cell transplant. The CDR3 spells CASSPGSGTLSGANVLTF. The CDR3 DNA sequence: TGTGCCAGCAGCCCCGGATCCGGGACACTCTCTGGGGCCAACGTCCTGACTTTC.